Below are 8 T cell receptor beta chains sequenced from a single sample in a study of T cells in women clearing cervical HPV infection. Libraries were prepared by immunoSEQ multiplex PCR; TCRdb keeps only in-frame clonotypes and omits some of them. The clone table shows around 44,000 clones, with the ten largest holding 7.6%. Sequencing used blood buffy coat. The receptors were gathered from a woman between 18 and 75 years old with a cervical HPV16 infection that either progressed to CIN3+ or cleared (not recorded which).

With respect to this clone: The observed sequence ends 3 residues before the CDR3 terminus, with the missing tail filled in from the germline J gene. V and J are TRBV2 and TRBJ1-6; TRBD1 agrees at 7 bases. J lost 4 bases, V lost 6 bases, and 12 bases had no gene match. Per the germline V gene, CDR1 is SNHLY and CDR2 is FYNNEI. The CDR3 runs to 17 residues. CDR3 bases read: TGTGCCAGCAGGCCGATCCGGGACAGCTTTTATAATTCACCC. As protein: CASRPIRDSFYNSP. The entire CDR3 is CASRPIRDSFYNSPLHF.

A note on this clone: The read terminates 3 residues before the CDR3 end, so the remaining end is supplied by the germline J gene. The chain combines TRBV5-6 with TRBJ2-2; 7 bases line up with TRBD2. CDR3 length equals 14 residues. The V gene's germline CDR1 is SGHDT and CDR2 YYEEEE. V gave up 3 bases and J gave up 7 bases; unmatched junction bases: 6. The CDR3 bases that were read are TGTGCCAGCAGCTGGGGGGGAACGGGCGGGGAG. Translation: CASSWGGTGGE. The full CDR3 protein reads CASSWGGTGGELFF.

In regard to this clone: Read data end 3 residues before the CDR3 end; the end is taken from the germline J gene. The chain recombines TRBV6-2 or TRBV6-3 with TRBJ2-2; D is possibly TRBD2 (7 bases). This CDR3 spans 11 amino acids. The germline V gene has CDR1 MNHEY and CDR2 SVGEGT. CDR3 in amino acids: CASSNGGRLFF. CDR3 DNA (partial): TGTGCCAGCAGCAACGGGGGGCGG.

A note on this clone: The read halts 3 residues ahead of the CDR3 end, with the missing end drawn from the germline J gene. The chain employs TRBV5-4 and TRBJ2-7, with TRBD2 as a possible D gene (6 bases). The length of the CDR3 is 15 residues. The V end lost 0 bases, the J end lost 6 bases, and 16 bases lay between the germline ends. Germline loops: CDR1 SGHNT, CDR2 YYREEE (reference sequence). The CDR3 region is CASSLEPTGVSEQYF. The covered CDR3 bases are TGTGCCAGCAGCTTGGAACCGACGGGGGTCTCCGAG. Supplemented by reference TRBV5-4 and TRBJ2-7, the full variable domain reads ETGVTQSPTHLIKTRGQQVTLRCSSQSGHNTVSWYQQALGQGPQFIFQYYREEENGRGNFPPRFSGLQFPNYSSELNVNALELDDSALYLCASSLEPTGVSEQYFGPGTRLTVT.

In regard to this clone: The read falls 3 residues short of the CDR3 end, and the missing part is taken from the germline J gene. The genes are TRBV20-1 and TRBJ2-7, with 7 bases lining up with TRBD1. Unmatched junction bases numbered 13, after V lost 1 base and J lost 4 bases. The CDR3 is made up of 16 amino acids. CDR1 DFQATT and CDR2 SNEGSKA come from the germline V gene (reference sequence). CDR3 bases read: TGCAGTGCTAGAGTCCTACTCCGGGACAGAACGTACGAG. Its protein product is CSARVLLRDRTYE. The entire CDR3 protein is CSARVLLRDRTYEQYF.

The CDR3 DNA, read in part, is TGCAGCGTTGAAGATACTACCGGGACAGGGGGTTACGAG. This sequence encodes CSVEDTTGTGGYE. The whole CDR3 protein reads CSVEDTTGTGGYEQYF. V is TRBV29-1 and J is TRBJ2-7; 11 bases fit TRBD1. The read terminates 3 residues ahead of where the CDR3 ends, so the germline J gene completes it. Losses at the gene ends were 0 bases for V and 4 bases for J; bases not matched to a gene: 8. The length of the CDR3 is 16 residues. In germline, CDR1 is SQVTM, CDR2 ANQGSEA.

As concerns this clone: The CDR3 end falls 3 residues outside the read, so it is completed with the germline J gene. V and J are TRBV11-2 and TRBJ2-2, with D tentatively TRBD1 or TRBD2 (6 bases each). The CDR3 is 15 residues long. Germline CDR1 is SGHAT and CDR2 is FQNNGV. The V end was cut by 5 bases, the J end by 1 base, with 11 bases between. CDR3 region: CASSLGGGNTGELFF. The CDR3 bases that were read are TGTGCCAGCAGCCTAGGAGGGGGGAACACCGGGGAG.

Notes on this clone: The sequence runs out 3 residues before the end of the CDR3; the remainder is reconstructed from the germline J gene. The chain joins TRBV5-1 to TRBJ2-5; 10 positions agree with TRBD1. After removal of 4 bases from V and 5 bases from J, the junction contained 11 bases not matched to a gene. This CDR3 is 16 amino acids long. Germline V gene lookup returns CDR1 SGHRS and CDR2 YFSETQ. This chain's CDR3 is CASSQPTGTGAETQYF. The sequenced CDR3 bases are TGCGCCAGCAGCCAACCCACCGGGACAGGGGCTGAGACC.